This TCR beta chain was documented in a study of identical twins. MiXCR, applied by TCRdb to the 5' RACE reads, yields one record per CDR3 protein. The sample holds about 470,000 distinct CDR3 sequences, approximately 25% seen once. In its sample, this clonotype was seen a few times. The ends were cut back, 4 bases at V and 0 bases at J, with 14 bases in the middle. The germline V gene encodes CDR1 SGHRS and CDR2 YFSETQ. The CDR3 consists of 16 residues. A further study also used this sample, focusing on T cells expressing NK-cell markers.

What was sequenced was CD4+ T cells sorted from blood. The receptor's source is a woman younger than 30 in good health. The chain uses TRBV5-1 and TRBJ2-1, with D maybe TRBD1 (6 bases). The CDR3 DNA reads TGCGCCAGCAGCGGAACAGGGTCCAGCTCCTACAATGAGCAGTTCTTC. It codes for CASSGTGSSSYNEQFF. The full variable domain, with the rest looked up from reference TRBV5-1 and TRBJ2-1, is KAGVTQTPRYLIKTRGQQVTLSCSPISGHRSVSWYQQTPGQGLQFLFEYFSETQRNKGNFPGRFSGRQFSNSRSEMNVSTLELGDSALYLCASSGTGSSSYNEQFFGPGTRLTVL.